The clone carrying this T cell receptor (beta chain) appeared a few times. Its antigen is not identified. This specimen belongs to a study of T-cell memory formation after mild COVID-19. Study background: The TCR clusters were mostly specific to one donor.

TCRdb processed the 5' RACE reads anew with MiXCR; each CDR3 protein has one entry. Here the sample spans roughly 510,000 distinct CDR3 sequences, roughly a sixth being singletons. The CDR3 totals 15 residues. With V trimmed by 0 bases and J by 8 bases, 6 bases remained unmatched. Germline V lookup: CDR1 SGHTA, CDR2 FQGTGA. Overall study findings and caveats: Clones that got smaller from day 15 to 85 had even CD4/CD8, while clones growing later tipped toward CD4+.

This clonotype was sampled from an adult woman who had mild COVID-19 (a few samples of this study predate the infection). Cell type and time point are not known. The sequencing input was PBMCs or a T cell subset sorted from them (not recorded which). J is TRBJ1-5 and V is TRBV7-3; 8 bases match TRBD1. The CDR3 region has the DNA TGTGCCAGCAGCTTAACGGACAGGGCTAAGGAGCCCCAGCATTTT. Its protein product is CASSLTDRAKEPQHF. The complete variable domain, with remaining parts taken from reference TRBV7-3 and TRBJ1-5, reads GAGVSQTPSNKVTEKGKYVELRCDPISGHTALYWYRQSLGQGPEFLIYFQGTGAADDSGLPNDRFFAVRPEGSVSTLKIQRTERGDSAVYLCASSLTDRAKEPQHFGDGTRLSIL.